The 26 T cell receptor beta chains presented below share a single source sample, sequenced in a study of cytomegalovirus exposure and HLA in healthy donors (dated by TCRdb to the late 2010s). Library construction relied on the immunoSEQ multiplex PCR assay. For the multiplex PCR, a mixture combining 60 forward primers for TCR Vbeta segments and 13 reverse primers for TCR Jbeta segments was used. In its TCRdb copy, this immuneACCESS table keeps in-frame sequences only and misses some clones. Where compared with another copy, unresolved V genes explain less than half of these, and the others have no known cause. A total of around 94,000 clones appear in this sample, approximately 80% of them only once. The ten largest account for 8.5% to 10% of the sample. The specimen sequenced was PBMCs. Receptors originate from a male donor in good health and CMV-seropositive.

V and J are TRBV6-4 and TRBJ2-1; D perhaps matches TRBD2 (5 bases). CDR1 and CDR2 from the germline V gene are MRHNA and SNTAGT. Trimming took off 2 bases at V and 4 bases at J, with 9 bases between the two ends. This CDR3 is built from 14 residues. The CDR3 loop is CASSDRSGYNEQFF. The CDR3 DNA is TGTGCCAGCAGTGACCGGAGCGGTTACAATGAGCAGTTCTTC.

This chain links TRBV28 with TRBJ2-7; 9 nucleotides agree with TRBD2. The V gene end was trimmed by 2 bases and the J gene end by 1 base; junction bases not matched to a gene: 3. The CDR3 has 15 amino acids. Germline loops: CDR1 MDHEN, CDR2 SYDVKM. In nucleotides, the CDR3 is TGTGCCAGCAGTTTAAGAGCGGGAGGATCCTACGAGCAGTACTTC. This codes for CASSLRAGGSYEQYF.

The CDR3 region has the DNA TGTGCCAGCAGCTCCCGAAGACTAGCGGGAGGCACCGGGGAGCTGTTTTTT. This encodes CASSSRRLAGGTGELFF. This chain uses TRBV7-9 with TRBJ2-2; 13 nucleotides agree with TRBD2. The ends lost 4 bases at V and 4 bases at J; junction bases unmatched: 6. The CDR3 covers 17 residues. Germline V gives CDR1 SEHNR, CDR2 FQNEAQ (reference sequence).

This rearrangement joins TRBV19 to TRBJ2-1; 12 nucleotides agree with TRBD2. Looked up from germline, CDR1 is LNHDA and CDR2 is SQIVND (reference sequence). CDR3 size: 15 residues. Trimming cost V 10 bases and J 4 bases; bases outside gene matches: 8. The CDR3 DNA follows: TGTGCCACCACTGAGGGGACTAGCGGGTACAATGAGCAGTTCTTC. Translating gives CATTEGTSGYNEQFF.

Only one count was recorded for this clone. The chain joins TRBV5-1 to TRBJ1-2; the match to TRBD1 covers 8 bases. There are 15 residues in the CDR3. The germline CDR1 and CDR2 sequences are SGHRS and YFSETQ. With 3 bases clipped from V and 6 bases from J, the junction kept 10 bases outside the gene matches. The CDR3 here is CASSSRTGFGDGYTF. For the CDR3, the DNA is TGCGCCAGCAGCTCCCGGACAGGGTTCGGTGATGGCTACACCTTC.

The rearrangement links TRBV7-2 to TRBJ1-4, with D unclear. Germline CDR1 and CDR2: SGHTA and FQGNSA. The V and J ends lost 1 base and 0 bases respectively, with 15 bases between them. This CDR3 has 18 amino acids. The CDR3 nucleotides read TGTGCCAGCAGCTTAGAGAGGCAAGCCCCTGCAACTAATGAAAAACTGTTTTTT. Residues: CASSLERQAPATNEKLFF.

The gene calls are TRBV19 and TRBJ1-5, with 7 nucleotides matching TRBD1. Per germline, CDR1 LNHDA and CDR2 SQIVND (reference sequence). The CDR3 is made up of 15 amino acids. With V trimmed by 5 bases and J by 3 bases, 7 bases remained unmatched. The CDR3 spells CASSVRQGHNQPQHF. For the CDR3, the DNA is TGTGCCAGTAGTGTAAGACAGGGCCACAATCAGCCCCAGCATTTT.

The V and J genes are TRBV19 and TRBJ2-5; TRBD1 is a possible D gene (6 bases). Trimming took off 5 bases at V and 4 bases at J, with 14 bases between the two ends. CDR3 length: 14 amino acids. Germline V CDR1 and CDR2: LNHDA, SQIVND (reference sequence). Written as DNA, the CDR3 is TGTGCCAGTAGTCCGAAGGCCAGGGGAGAGACCCAGTACTTC. This encodes CASSPKARGETQYF.

The chain uses TRBV9 and TRBJ2-2; 9 nucleotides match TRBD1. V trimming: 6 bases; J trimming: 0 bases; junction bases outside the gene matches: 6. Germline V gene lookup returns CDR1 SGDLS and CDR2 YYNGEE. There are 16 residues in the CDR3. The CDR3 nucleotides read TGTGCCAGCAAACAGGGGGCGGTCGCGAACACCGGGGAGCTGTTTTTT. Translating gives CASKQGAVANTGELFF.

This rearrangement joins TRBV5-1 to TRBJ2-1; 14 bases fit TRBD2. This CDR3 spans 18 amino acids. Germline lookup yields CDR1 SGHRS and CDR2 YFSETQ. V trimming: 1 base; J trimming: 4 bases; junction bases outside the gene matches: 7. CDR3 bases: TGCGCCAGCAGCTTGATTATGGGGACTAGCGGGAGTTACAATGAGCAGTTCTTC. It translates to CASSLIMGTSGSYNEQFF. Complete variable domain (other parts from reference TRBV5-1 and TRBJ2-1): KAGVTQTPRYLIKTRGQQVTLSCSPISGHRSVSWYQQTPGQGLQFLFEYFSETQRNKGNFPGRFSGRQFSNSRSEMNVSTLELGDSALYLCASSLIMGTSGSYNEQFFGPGTRLTVL.

The chain recombines TRBV11-2 with TRBJ2-4, with D perhaps TRBD1 (5 bases). Trimming cost V 1 base and J 12 bases, with 13 bases left between them. The CDR3 is 13 amino acids. The germline CDR1 and CDR2 sequences are SGHAT and FQNNGV. The CDR3 protein is CASSLGRVGSQYF. The CDR3 nucleotides read TGTGCCAGCAGCTTAGGCAGGGTAGGCAGTCAGTACTTC.

This rearrangement joins TRBV11-2 to TRBJ2-1; 11 nucleotides line up with TRBD2. The germline gives CDR1 SGHAT, CDR2 FQNNGV. There are 17 residues in the CDR3. The V and J ends lost 5 bases and 8 bases, in that order; junction bases with no gene match: 14. Written as DNA, the CDR3 is TGTGCCAGCAGCGGACGTTATAGCGGGAGGGCCACGGATGAGCAGTTCTTC. Protein: CASSGRYSGRATDEQFF.

The V and J genes are TRBV6-5 and TRBJ2-7, with a tentative D call TRBD1 (6 bases). With 6 bases removed from V and 7 bases from J, the gap between germline ends came to 13 bases. CDR1 and CDR2 (germline): MNHEY, SVGAGI. The CDR3 runs 12 residues. CDR3 DNA: TGTGCCAGCAGGACAGGTTACGGGGAGCAGTACTTC. It codes for CASRTGYGEQYF.

This clone was observed once. The chain uses TRBV7-2 and TRBJ1-3; D unresolved. The germline gives CDR1 SGHTA, CDR2 FQGNSA. The CDR3 sequence is 13 residues long. Trimming took off 5 bases at V and 9 bases at J, with 14 bases between the two ends. DNA for the CDR3: TGTGCCAGCAGCAGAGACATTCGACGCACCATATATTTT. Amino acid sequence: CASSRDIRRTIYF. Full variable domain (remainder filled in from reference TRBV7-2 and TRBJ1-3): GAGVSQSPSNKVTEKGKDVELRCDPISGHTALYWYRQSLGQGLEFLIYFQGNSAPDKSGLPSDRFSAERTGGSVSTLTIQRTQQEDSAVYLCASSRDIRRTIYFGEGSWLTVV.

The chain recombines TRBV6-5 with TRBJ2-7, with unresolved D. This CDR3 is 13 amino acids long. Germline CDR1 MNHEY, CDR2 SVGAGI. V was clipped by 2 bases and J by 2 bases, with 7 bases between them. CDR3 bases: TGTGCCAGCAGTTACGGCAGGCCCTACGAGCAGTACTTC. As protein: CASSYGRPYEQYF.

The chain carries TRBV27 and TRBJ2-3; 7 bases are shared with TRBD2. Germline CDR1 MNHEY, CDR2 SMNVEV (reference sequence). This CDR3 has 16 residues. The V and J ends lost 3 bases and 0 bases, in that order; junction bases with no gene match: 6. CDR3 coding DNA: TGTGCCAGCAGTTTGGAGTTAGCGGGCAGCACAGATACGCAGTATTTT. It translates to CASSLELAGSTDTQYF.

V usage is TRBV4-3 and J usage is TRBJ2-2, with a weak D call TRBD1 (5 bases). Germline values: CDR1 LGHNA, CDR2 YSLEER. V dropped 2 bases and J dropped 9 bases, with 10 bases sitting between them. The length of the CDR3 is 13 residues. The CDR3 DNA sequence: TGCGCCAGCAGCCAATTTCAGGGAAGGGAGCTGTTTTTT. Amino acid sequence: CASSQFQGRELFF.

This chain uses TRBV7-2 with TRBJ2-5; D is perhaps TRBD1 (6 bases). The end of the DNA aligns better with TRBJ2-7, so the J call may be wrong. Per germline, CDR1 SGHTA and CDR2 FQGNSA. The CDR3 has 15 residues. CDR3 amino acids: CASSLVAGDSYEQYF. CDR3 DNA: TGTGCCAGCAGCTTAGTGGCAGGGGATTCCTACGAGCAGTACTTC.

The chain couples TRBV11-2 to TRBJ1-6, with unresolved D. Deletions cut 8 bases from V and 11 bases from J, with 22 bases between. CDR1 and CDR2 (germline): SGHAT, FQNNGV. This CDR3 contains 15 residues. The CDR3 spells CASSLLNSFLAPLHF. In DNA, the CDR3 is TGTGCCAGCTCCCTTTTAAACAGCTTCCTGGCACCCCTCCACTTT.

This clone was counted only a few times. The chain uses TRBV9 and TRBJ2-2; TRBD2 matches at 10 bases. V shed 4 bases, J shed 4 bases, and the junction held 7 bases outside the gene matches. CDR3 length: 16 amino acids. CDR1 is SGDLS, CDR2 YYNGEE, per germline. The CDR3: CASSTQLAGSTGELFF. The CDR3 DNA is TGTGCCAGCAGCACTCAACTAGCGGGAAGCACCGGGGAGCTGTTTTTT. Full variable domain (missing parts from reference TRBV9 and TRBJ2-2): DSGVTQTPKHLITATGQRVTLRCSPRSGDLSVYWYQQSLDQGLQFLIQYYNGEERAKGNILERFSAQQFPDLHSELNLSSLELGDSALYFCASSTQLAGSTGELFFGEGSRLTVL.

This sequence joins TRBV5-1 and TRBJ2-3, with 13 bases aligning to TRBD2. CDR1 is SGHRS, CDR2 YFSETQ, per germline. The CDR3 consists of 19 residues. V gave up 4 bases and J gave up 5 bases; unmatched junction bases: 16. CDR3: CASSIQGTSGTIRVDTQYF. The CDR3 nucleotides are TGCGCCAGCAGCATTCAGGGGACTAGCGGGACTATTCGAGTAGATACGCAGTATTTT. The variable domain in full, completed from reference TRBV5-1 and TRBJ2-3, reads KAGVTQTPRYLIKTRGQQVTLSCSPISGHRSVSWYQQTPGQGLQFLFEYFSETQRNKGNFPGRFSGRQFSNSRSEMNVSTLELGDSALYLCASSIQGTSGTIRVDTQYFGPGTRLTVL.

The chain recombines TRBV5-1 with TRBJ2-7, with 11 bases fitting TRBD2. The CDR3 sequence is 17 residues long. CDR1 is SGHRS and CDR2 is YFSETQ in the germline V gene. J lost 0 bases, V lost 4 bases, and 9 bases had no gene match. DNA for the CDR3: TGCGCCAGCAGCATCCAAGACACTAGCGGGAGCTCCTACGAGCAGTACTTC. This gives the protein CASSIQDTSGSSYEQYF.

The rearrangement links TRBV6-6 to TRBJ2-7; 10 bases fit TRBD2. The CDR3 length is 15 residues. The V gene's germline CDR1 is MNHNY and CDR2 SVGAGI (reference sequence). Trimming cost V 4 bases and J 4 bases; bases outside gene matches: 7. In DNA, the CDR3 is TGTGCCAGCAGTTCCTCTAGCGGGAGAGGGTACGAGCAGTACTTC. Protein product: CASSSSSGRGYEQYF.

The chain recombines TRBV2 with TRBJ2-7; the match to TRBD2 covers 9 bases. This CDR3 is built from 16 residues. The trim removed 5 bases at V and 1 base at J, leaving 9 bases unmatched. CDR1 and CDR2 (germline): SNHLY, FYNNEI. CDR3 nucleotide sequence: TGTGCCAGCAGTTCGCGCGGGAGGGCCATGTCCTACGAGCAGTACTTC. This codes for CASSSRGRAMSYEQYF. Complete variable domain (other parts from reference TRBV2 and TRBJ2-7): EPEVTQTPSHQVTQMGQEVILRCVPISNHLYFYWYRQILGQKVEFLVSFYNNEISEKSEIFDDQFSVERPDGSNFTLKIRSTKLEDSAMYFCASSSRGRAMSYEQYFGPGTRLTVT.

The chain combines TRBV5-1 with TRBJ2-3; 9 nucleotides line up with TRBD2. This CDR3 comprises 15 residues. Losses at the gene ends were 5 bases for V and 5 bases for J; bases not matched to a gene: 9. CDR1 and CDR2 (germline): SGHRS, YFSETQ. The CDR3 loop is CASRLAGYEGDTQYF. The CDR3, as DNA: TGCGCCAGCAGGCTAGCGGGGTATGAGGGAGATACGCAGTATTTT.

A single count supports this clone. The chain carries TRBV10-3 and TRBJ1-1; tentative D call: TRBD1 (6 bases). V dropped 0 bases and J dropped 5 bases, with 13 bases sitting between them. CDR3 length: 15 residues. Germline loops: CDR1 ENHRY, CDR2 SYGVKD. The CDR3 DNA sequence: TGTGCCATCAGTGAGTCGCAGGGGACGGGGACTGAAGCTTTCTTT. Translating gives CAISESQGTGTEAFF.